The next 27 T cell receptor beta chains were all read from a single sample in a study of T cells in Graves' hyperthyroidism and ophthalmopathy. TCR beta CDR3 regions were amplified from RNA transcripts. First-round RT-PCR of the TCR CDR3 relied on the HTBI primer set. MiXCR, run by TCRdb on the multiplex PCR reads, gives a single entry per CDR3 protein. The data contain 650,000 to 850,000 distinct CDR3 sequences, roughly 20% of them singletons. The sequenced sample consisted of blood. The receptor set was obtained from a woman aged 45 to 65 with Graves' hyperthyroidism that later progressed to Graves' ophthalmopathy.

This clonotype was counted ten times or more. The V and J genes are TRBV5-1 and TRBJ2-7; the D gene is possibly TRBD1 (6 bases). The germline gives CDR1 SGHRS, CDR2 YFSETQ. Between the trimmed V and J ends, which lost 0 bases and 7 bases, there was a span of 17 bases. There are 15 residues in the CDR3. CDR3 region: CASSLGGTGTGEQYF. The DNA of the CDR3 is TGCGCCAGCAGCTTGGGAGGAACAGGGACCGGGGAGCAGTACTTC.

In its sample, this clonotype was seen many times. The chain employs TRBV5-1 and TRBJ1-1; 8 nucleotides align to TRBD1. The J segment lost 1 base and the V segment lost 4 bases, leaving 12 bases of the junction unmatched. In germline, CDR1 is SGHRS, CDR2 YFSETQ. The CDR3 length is 17 residues. This chain's CDR3 is CASSRDPGGRGNTEAFF. In nucleotides, the CDR3 is TGCGCCAGCAGCAGGGATCCAGGGGGCCGAGGGAACACTGAAGCTTTCTTT.

This clonotype was counted ten times or more. The chain recombines TRBV11-3 with TRBJ2-3; 8 nucleotides line up with TRBD1. Trimming at V came to 4 bases and at J to 3 bases, leaving 3 bases not matched to a gene. The CDR3 totals 14 residues. Germline CDR1 and CDR2: SGHNT and YENEEA. This chain's CDR3 is CASSSQGATDTQYF. Written as DNA, the CDR3 is TGTGCCAGCAGCTCCCAGGGGGCTACAGATACGCAGTATTTT.

This clonotype was observed at least ten times. The chain recombines TRBV3-1 with TRBJ1-1, with a possible D match to TRBD1 (5 bases). The CDR3 loop spans 16 amino acids. The germline CDR1 and CDR2 sequences are LGHDT and YNNKEL (reference sequence). V lost 1 base and J lost 1, with 13 bases in between. DNA for the CDR3: TGTGCCAGCAGCCAAGCGCGCACCGGGACGAACACTGAAGCTTTCTTT. It codes for CASSQARTGTNTEAFF.

This sequence joins TRBV3-1 and TRBJ2-1, with D possibly matching TRBD1 (5 bases). Germline values: CDR1 LGHDT, CDR2 YNNKEL (reference sequence). Trimming shortened V by 1 base and J by 12 bases, and 13 bases separated the two germline ends. This CDR3 comprises 13 residues. The CDR3 reads CASSQAAGSTQFF. The CDR3 coding sequence is TGTGCCAGCAGCCAAGCTGCAGGGTCGACGCAGTTCTTC.

This clonotype occurred a few times. This chain links TRBV4-2 with TRBJ2-1, with 7 bases identical to TRBD1. This CDR3 region has 17 residues. The V and J ends lost 3 bases and 0 bases, in that order; junction bases with no gene match: 8. Germline lookup yields CDR1 LGHNA and CDR2 YNFKEQ. The DNA of the CDR3 is TGTGCCAGCAGCCATGTACCGGGACAGAGCTCCTACAATGAGCAGTTCTTC. It translates to CASSHVPGQSSYNEQFF.

This clonotype has at least ten counts. The gene calls are TRBV5-1 and TRBJ1-2, with D possibly matching TRBD1 (6 bases). This CDR3 contains 15 residues. From germline, CDR1 is SGHRS and CDR2 YFSETQ. Trimming cost V 4 bases and J 0 bases, with 13 bases left between them. The CDR3 is CASSVSGTPNYGYTF. The CDR3 DNA reads TGCGCCAGCAGCGTTTCCGGGACACCTAACTATGGCTACACCTTC. Full variable domain (remainder filled in from reference TRBV5-1 and TRBJ1-2): KAGVTQTPRYLIKTRGQQVTLSCSPISGHRSVSWYQQTPGQGLQFLFEYFSETQRNKGNFPGRFSGRQFSNSRSEMNVSTLELGDSALYLCASSVSGTPNYGYTFGSGTRLTVV.

V usage is TRBV6-1 and J usage is TRBJ1-1; D remains ambiguous. Trimming left V 6 bases short and J 3 bases short, with 11 bases between. The CDR3 has 13 residues. The germline gives CDR1 MNHNS, CDR2 SASEGT. CDR3 nucleotide sequence: TGTGCCAGCAGCGGCGGACGGTACACTGAAGCTTTCTTT. Translated: CASSGGRYTEAFF.

The sample holds a few counts of this clonotype. The V gene is TRBV5-1, the J gene TRBJ2-5; D gene ambiguous. CDR3 length: 15 amino acids. Per germline, CDR1 SGHRS and CDR2 YFSETQ. Trimming left V 4 bases short and J 6 bases short, with 19 bases between. DNA of the CDR3: TGCGCCAGCAGCCCATTCACTCTAGGGTCGAAGACCCAGTACTTC. Amino acids: CASSPFTLGSKTQYF.

This clonotype has ten or more counts. V is TRBV5-1 and J is TRBJ2-3, with 9 bases fitting TRBD2. Germline lookup yields CDR1 SGHRS and CDR2 YFSETQ. This CDR3 spans 16 amino acids. Trimming cost V 2 bases and J 1 base; bases outside gene matches: 5. The CDR3 DNA reads as TGCGCCAGCAGCTTATCGACTAGCGGCGGCACAGATACGCAGTATTTT. Protein product: CASSLSTSGGTDTQYF.

The V call is TRBV5-1, the J call TRBJ1-1; perhaps TRBD1 as D (5 bases). In germline, CDR1 is SGHRS, CDR2 YFSETQ. There are 14 residues in the CDR3. V gave up 6 bases and J gave up 4 bases, with 16 bases separating them. The CDR3 DNA is TGCGCCAGCAACCCGAGGGGAGGGGTCACTGAAGCTTTCTTT. Translation: CASNPRGGVTEAFF.

This clonotype was seen repeatedly, ten times or more. The chain employs TRBV18 and TRBJ1-6; D gene uncertain. The CDR3 consists of 14 residues. Per the germline V gene, CDR1 is KGHSH and CDR2 is LQKENI. Trimming removed 2 bases from V and 8 bases from J, with 10 bases in between. The CDR3 nucleotides are TGTGCCAGCTCACCAAGATTGCATGATTCACCCCTCCACTTT. Amino acid sequence: CASSPRLHDSPLHF.

The chain has TRBV14 and TRBJ2-7; D tentatively fits TRBD1 or TRBD2 (5 bases each). The V gene's germline CDR1 is SGHDN and CDR2 FVKESK. The CDR3 runs to 14 residues. Trimming stripped 2 bases from V and 6 bases from J, with 14 bases between. This CDR3 reads CASSQWGIKVEQYF. The CDR3 nucleotides are TGTGCCAGCAGCCAATGGGGGATTAAAGTCGAGCAGTACTTC.

The chain links TRBV9 to TRBJ1-6, with 7 bases aligning to TRBD1. V dropped 6 bases and J dropped 7; count of bases not matched to a gene: 10. This CDR3 has 15 amino acids. The V gene's germline CDR1 is SGDLS and CDR2 YYNGEE. In nucleotides, the CDR3 is TGTGCCAGCACAGGGGGGCAGGCGGGAAATTCACCCCTCCACTTT. It codes for CASTGGQAGNSPLHF.

This clonotype was seen a few times. This rearrangement joins TRBV5-1 to TRBJ2-5; 10 nucleotides match TRBD2. CDR3 size: 15 residues. The trim removed 4 bases at V and 1 base at J, leaving 4 bases unmatched. Germline assignment: CDR1 SGHRS and CDR2 YFSETQ. CDR3 in amino acids: CASSQRLAGQETQYF. CDR3 DNA: TGCGCCAGCAGCCAGAGACTAGCGGGCCAAGAGACCCAGTACTTC.

V usage is TRBV6-1 and J usage is TRBJ2-1, with 7 bases fitting TRBD1. The CDR3 is 14 residues long. Germline-derived CDR1 and CDR2 are MNHNS and SASEGT. J was trimmed by 10 bases and V by 7 bases; bases with no gene match: 13. CDR3 amino acids: CASNRGISRREQFF. As DNA, the CDR3 is TGTGCCAGCAACAGGGGAATTAGCCGGAGGGAGCAGTTCTTC.

The rearrangement uses TRBV19 and TRBJ1-1; D is ambiguous. Between the trimmed V and J ends, which lost 3 bases and 1 base, there was a span of 9 bases. Germline V gives CDR1 LNHDA, CDR2 SQIVND (reference sequence). The CDR3 runs 14 residues. The CDR3 sequence: CASSIGPSNTEAFF. The CDR3 DNA sequence: TGTGCCAGTAGTATTGGTCCTTCGAACACTGAAGCTTTCTTT.

The chain uses TRBV20-1 and TRBJ2-1, with TRBD2 matching over 10 bases. The J call may be faulty, since TRBJ2-7 better matches the DNA end. The CDR3 is made up of 14 amino acids. Germline-derived CDR1 and CDR2 are DFQATT and SNEGSKA (reference sequence). In DNA form, the CDR3 reads TGCAGCTCGGACCCGGGACTAGCGAACAATGAGCAGTACTTC. It is translated as CSSDPGLANNEQYF.

The V and J genes are TRBV5-1 and TRBJ2-1; TRBD2 matches at 8 bases. V trimming: 2 bases; J trimming: 8 bases; junction bases outside the gene matches: 6. The CDR3 totals 14 residues. CDR1 and CDR2 from the germline V gene are SGHRS and YFSETQ. The CDR3: CASSFSGTGHEQFF. DNA for the CDR3: TGCGCCAGCAGCTTTAGCGGGACTGGCCATGAGCAGTTCTTC.

At least ten counts were recorded for this clonotype. The chain recombines TRBV18 with TRBJ1-2, with D possibly matching TRBD1 (5 bases). The V gene's germline CDR1 is KGHSH and CDR2 LQKENI. This CDR3 is 16 amino acids long. V lost 1 base, J lost 0 bases, and 12 bases lay in between. The DNA for the CDR3 is TGTGCCAGCTCACCACAGACAGTGACAGCTAACTATGGCTACACCTTC. Encoded protein: CASSPQTVTANYGYTF.

The V and J genes are TRBV6-1 and TRBJ1-1; TRBD1 aligns across 10 bases. V shed 5 bases and J 5 bases; nucleotides not matched to a gene: 11. CDR1 MNHNS and CDR2 SASEGT come from the germline V gene. The CDR3 sequence is 16 residues long. The CDR3 DNA follows: TGTGCCAGCAGTTCGACAGGGGGCACAGGGAGAACTGAAGCTTTCTTT. This gives the protein CASSSTGGTGRTEAFF.

This clonotype was seen at least ten times. The V gene is TRBV20-1, the J gene TRBJ2-2, with D perhaps matching TRBD2 (5 bases). This CDR3 contains 15 residues. V shed 0 bases and J shed 0 bases, with 8 bases lying between them. The germline gives CDR1 DFQATT, CDR2 SNEGSKA (reference sequence). CDR3 sequence: CSARDRGTNTGELFF. The CDR3, as DNA: TGCAGTGCTAGAGATCGGGGAACGAACACCGGGGAGCTGTTTTTT.

This clonotype occurred a few times. This chain joins TRBV27 and TRBJ1-4; 9 bases line up with TRBD1. Germline V CDR1 and CDR2: MNHEY, SMNVEV (reference sequence). There are 15 residues in the CDR3. J gave up 7 bases and V 4 bases, and 7 bases lay outside the gene matches. The CDR3 protein is CASSSPSTGGEKLFF. The CDR3 DNA sequence: TGTGCCAGCAGTTCACCCTCGACAGGGGGTGAAAAACTGTTTTTT.

This clonotype was picked up many times. Germline and junction disagree at one end, which may indicate a read error. The chain couples TRBV5-1 to TRBJ1-1; tentative D call: TRBD1 (5 bases). The length of the CDR3 is 15 residues. The germline gives CDR1 SGHRS, CDR2 YFSETQ. The CDR3 reads CASSLVQGGNTEAFF. The CDR3 DNA reads as TGTGCCAGCAGCTTGGTGCAGGGCGGGAACACTGAAGCTTTCTTT.

This clonotype was picked up one time. V is TRBV5-1 and J is TRBJ2-7; a weak D match, TRBD1 (6 bases). The CDR3 has 17 amino acids. Germline-derived CDR1 and CDR2 are SGHRS and YFSETQ. Trimming took off 4 bases at V and 0 bases at J, with 20 bases between the two ends. CDR3 region: CASSTTGSSRGSYEQYF. CDR3 nucleotides: TGCGCCAGCAGCACTACGGGGTCCAGCAGGGGCTCCTACGAGCAGTACTTC.

The chain couples TRBV5-4 to TRBJ1-6; D is unclear. Germline CDR1 and CDR2: SGHNT and YYREEE (reference sequence). The length of the CDR3 is 15 residues. V was pared by 0 bases and J by 4 bases, with 8 bases between. The CDR3 DNA sequence: TGTGCCAGCAGCTTGGGAGGATATTATAATTCACCCCTCCACTTT. Translation: CASSLGGYYNSPLHF.

The chain employs TRBV18 and TRBJ2-7, with TRBD1 matching 11 bases. The CDR3 loop spans 15 amino acids. Germline V gene data show CDR1 as KGHSH and CDR2 as LQKENI. V lost 4 bases to trimming and J lost 1 base; unmatched junction nucleotides: 3. The CDR3 region has the DNA TGTGCCAGCTCACGGACAGGGGGCTTATCCTACGAGCAGTACTTC. This codes for CASSRTGGLSYEQYF.